This note documents a single T cell receptor beta chain sequence. As yet, its antigen is unknown. These data originate in a study of a mutant IDH1 vaccine in newly diagnosed glioma. The wider study: Vaccination was launched 4-6 weeks after radiotherapy alone, or with temozolomide cycles. Treated patients had a mean age of 40.4 years and a sex split that was roughly 62% male and roughly 40% female.

Repertoires were generated with immunoSEQ multiplex PCR, while TCRdb's copy carries only in-frame clones and drops some. The table includes some 120,000 clones, 80% detected once. The time point was: week 11, during vaccination. Doses of 300 ug of mutant IDH1 20-mer peptide were given with topical imiquimod. This CDR3 has 16 residues. V was pared by 6 bases and J by 3 bases, with 20 bases between. The germline CDR1 and CDR2 sequences are KGHSH and LQKENI. V and J are TRBV18 and TRBJ2-5; possibly TRBD2 for D (6 bases). This TCR was recovered from a man aged 40-49 years with glioma. Sample: PBMCs, taken from a glioma patient whose treatment included an IDH1 peptide vaccine. CDR3 bases: TGTGCCAGCTCCCTAACGTCGGGGGACGGGAAAGAGACCCAGTACTTC. Translated, it gives CASSLTSGDGKETQYF.